This TCR beta chain was observed in a study of T cells in Graves' hyperthyroidism and ophthalmopathy. Clinicians diagnosed patients from clinical symptoms, serum thyroxine and TRAb, thyroid ultrasound and orbital computed tomography. This CDR3 has 15 residues. V lost 1 base and J 2 bases, leaving 11 bases between the germline ends. CDR1 and CDR2 from the germline V gene are LGHNA and YSLEER. Amplification targeted TCR beta CDR3 regions from RNA transcripts. HTBI primers were the set used in a first-round RT-PCR of the TCR CDR3. MiXCR was run by TCRdb on the multiplex PCR reads, yielding one entry per CDR3 protein. The table lists about 500,000 distinct CDR3 sequences, more than 15% of them singletons, with 25% to 30% in the top ten.

This receptor was taken from a woman aged 25 to 39 with Graves' ophthalmopathy. The chain links TRBV4-3 to TRBJ1-2, with D maybe TRBD1 (5 bases). The material sequenced was blood. The CDR3 DNA follows: TGCGCCAGCAGCCAAGGGACAAATCGGAACTATGGCTACACCTTC. This gives the protein CASSQGTNRNYGYTF.